Reported below is one T cell receptor (beta chain). At one of its ends the junction is not consistent with the germline gene, which may arise from a read error. Other DNA sequences in this specimen translate into the identical CDR3. The CDR3 extends over 15 amino acids. Germline lookup yields CDR1 SNHLY and CDR2 FYNNEI. The sample belongs to a study of blood T cell repertoires in COVID-19. Original data processing: Quantification of nucleated cells was approximated via reference gene primer amplification. Sequencing used immunoSEQ multiplex PCR; TCRdb keeps in-frame clones, though not all of them. The DNA was the basis for D and trimming; V, J and clone size are from that table. In the table there are roughly 80,000 clones, about four fifths of which are singletons.

The chain links TRBV2 to TRBJ2-5; D possibly corresponds to TRBD1 (7 bases). Source material: peripheral blood. The clonotype was recovered from a human donor in a cohort sampled during active COVID-19. In DNA, the CDR3 is TGCGCCGGGGGAAGAGGCAGGGGGGCGCGAGAGACCCAGTACTTC. It yields the protein CAGGRGRGARETQYF.